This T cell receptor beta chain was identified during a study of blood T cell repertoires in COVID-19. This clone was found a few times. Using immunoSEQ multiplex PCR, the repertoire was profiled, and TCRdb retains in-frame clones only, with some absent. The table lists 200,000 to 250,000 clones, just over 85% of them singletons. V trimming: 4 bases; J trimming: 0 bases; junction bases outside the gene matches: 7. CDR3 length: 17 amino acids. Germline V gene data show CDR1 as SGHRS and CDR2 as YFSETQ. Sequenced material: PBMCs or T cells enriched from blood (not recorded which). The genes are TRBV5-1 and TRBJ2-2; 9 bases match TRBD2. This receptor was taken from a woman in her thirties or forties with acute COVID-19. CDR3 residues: CASSRTSVRANTGELFF. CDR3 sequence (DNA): TGCGCCAGCAGCAGGACTAGCGTACGAGCGAACACCGGGGAGCTGTTTTTT.